The subject of this entry is one TCR beta chain. This specimen belongs to a study of blood T cell repertoires in COVID-19. Study-wide context: The United States, Italy and Spain provided the acute and convalescent COVID-19 samples. T cells, B-cell-depleted T cells, or PBMCs supplied cDNA or gDNA.

Germline V gene sequence: CDR1 SGHRS, CDR2 YFSETQ. Trimming took 5 bases from V and 3 from J, leaving 12 bases between them. The CDR3 is 13 residues long. Original processing notes: Cell counts per sample came from amplifying reference gene primers. Some clones are missing from TCRdb's copy, which holds only in-frame ones; the method was immunoSEQ multiplex PCR. Clone size and the V and J calls come from that table; the DNA yielded D and trimming. The table shows 95,000 to 150,000 clones, with 81% occurring only once. The chain combines TRBV5-1 with TRBJ2-7, with D perhaps TRBD2 (7 bases). Sequencing used peripheral blood. The TCR sequence derives from a woman aged 45-60 years with acute or convalescent COVID-19. The CDR3 region is CASRGGGGYEQYF. DNA of the CDR3: TGCGCCAGCAGAGGGGGGGGAGGCTACGAGCAGTACTTC.